A single sample gave rise to the 20 T cell receptor beta chains below, sequenced in a study of healthy donors' naive CD4 and CD8 T cells. Starting from 500 ng of total RNA, TCR libraries were made with linear amplification. In TCRdb, the reads were re-called with MiXCR into one record per CDR3 protein. The table includes 150,000 to 200,000 distinct CDR3 sequences, about four fifths detected once. Sequenced: naive CD4+ and CD8+ T cells sorted from blood, pooled from several donors. Every receptor here comes from a pool of human donors in good health; the sample pools cells from several healthy donors.

This clonotype was found a few times. V gene TRBV5-1 combines with J gene TRBJ2-2, with unresolved D. Germline V gene lookup returns CDR1 SGHRS and CDR2 YFSETQ. Trimming shortened V by 3 bases and J by 5 bases, and 2 bases separated the two germline ends. This CDR3 is 11 amino acids long. CDR3 DNA sequence: TGCGCCAGCAGCTATACCGGGGAGCTGTTTTTT. This sequence encodes CASSYTGELFF.

The chain is built from TRBV19 and TRBJ1-2; 8 nucleotides line up with TRBD1. The CDR3 is 17 amino acids. Trimming at V came to 4 bases and at J to 4 bases, leaving 14 bases not matched to a gene. Germline V CDR1 and CDR2: LNHDA, SQIVND (reference sequence). This CDR3 is CASSTRLKTGVSYGYTF. The CDR3 DNA is TGTGCCAGTAGTACGCGGCTGAAGACAGGGGTATCCTATGGCTACACCTTC. Using reference TRBV19 and TRBJ1-2 for the parts outside the CDR3, the full variable domain is DGGITQSPKYLFRKEGQNVTLSCEQNLNHDAMYWYRQDPGQGLRLIYYSQIVNDFQKGDIAEGYSVSREKKESFPLTVTSAQKNPTAFYLCASSTRLKTGVSYGYTFGSGTRLTVV.

The rearrangement uses TRBV6-1 and TRBJ2-3; 9 bases are a match to TRBD2. The CDR3 has 17 residues. The ends lost 2 bases at V and 1 base at J; junction bases unmatched: 7. Germline-derived CDR1 and CDR2 are MNHNS and SASEGT. The CDR3 DNA sequence: TGTGCCAGCAGTGAACGTAGGGCGGGAGGGGGCACAGATACGCAGTATTTT. Residues: CASSERRAGGGTDTQYF.

The rearrangement links TRBV12-3 or TRBV12-4 to TRBJ1-2, with a tentative D call TRBD1 (6 bases). With 1 base removed from V and 3 bases from J, the gap between germline ends came to 6 bases. The CDR3 has 13 amino acids. The DNA for the CDR3 is TGTGCCAGCAGTTTAGGACAGGACTATGGCTACACCTTC. It translates to CASSLGQDYGYTF.

The V call is TRBV5-1, the J call TRBJ2-7, with 8 positions matching TRBD2. V was pared by 4 bases and J by 9 bases, with 12 bases of the junction left unmatched. The CDR3 has 14 residues. Germline-derived CDR1 and CDR2 are SGHRS and YFSETQ. Written as DNA, the CDR3 is TGCGCCAGCAGCCCGAGAGCGGGGGTCGAGGCGCAGTACTTC. This codes for CASSPRAGVEAQYF.

CDR3 DNA: TGTGCCAGTAGTATAGTCCTAGCGGGGCCTTCCTACAATGAGCAGTTCTTC. Residues: CASSIVLAGPSYNEQFF. This rearrangement joins TRBV19 to TRBJ2-1; TRBD2 matches at 9 bases. The trim removed 1 base at V and 1 base at J, leaving 5 bases unmatched. This CDR3 is built from 17 residues. Germline V gives CDR1 LNHDA, CDR2 SQIVND (reference sequence).

The rearrangement uses TRBV19 and TRBJ2-1; either TRBD1 or TRBD2 may supply D (5 bases each). This CDR3 has 15 amino acids. In germline, CDR1 is LNHDA, CDR2 SQIVND (reference sequence). V lost 3 bases to trimming and J lost 2 bases, with 11 bases between them. The CDR3 DNA sequence: TGTGCCAGTAGTATCGGGACGCGAACCTACAATGAGCAGTTCTTC. Translating gives CASSIGTRTYNEQFF.

This rearrangement joins TRBV29-1 to TRBJ1-1, with no clear D. The CDR3 consists of 14 residues. The V gene's germline CDR1 is SQVTM and CDR2 ANQGSEA. V shed 3 bases and J shed 0 bases, with 11 bases lying between them. This CDR3 reads CSVEHQQLNTEAFF. CDR3 DNA sequence: TGCAGCGTTGAGCACCAGCAGTTGAACACTGAAGCTTTCTTT.

This chain connects TRBV5-8 to TRBJ2-2, with 7 bases matching TRBD2. Losses at the gene ends were 4 bases for V and 2 bases for J; bases not matched to a gene: 8. The germline V gene has CDR1 SGHTS and CDR2 YDEGEE. The CDR3 has 16 amino acids. CDR3 amino acids: CASSPGEGTNTGELFF. The CDR3 bases are TGTGCCAGCAGCCCCGGGGAGGGTACAAACACCGGGGAGCTGTTTTTT. Filled out from reference TRBV5-8 and TRBJ2-2, the complete variable domain reads EAGVTQSPTHLIKTRGQQATLRCSPISGHTSVYWYQQALGLGLQFLLWYDEGEERNRGNFPPRFSGRQFPNYSSELNVNALELEDSALYLCASSPGEGTNTGELFFGEGSRLTVL.

The V and J genes are TRBV19 and TRBJ2-4; 7 nucleotides align to TRBD1. The germline V gene encodes CDR1 LNHDA and CDR2 SQIVND (reference sequence). The CDR3 totals 15 residues. With V trimmed by 7 bases and J by 3 bases, 9 bases remained unmatched. The CDR3 DNA sequence: TGTGCCAGTACCCCTAACAGGGGTGGCAAAAACATTCAGTACTTC. It codes for CASTPNRGGKNIQYF.

The V and J genes are TRBV19 and TRBJ2-7; D is unresolved. Germline V gene data show CDR1 as LNHDA and CDR2 as SQIVND (reference sequence). CDR3 length: 13 amino acids. The V end was cut by 5 bases, the J end by 2 bases, with 10 bases between. The CDR3 DNA reads as TGTGCCAGTAGTCGAGGACCCACCTACGAGCAGTACTTC. Its protein is CASSRGPTYEQYF. Full variable domain (rest looked up from reference TRBV19 and TRBJ2-7): DGGITQSPKYLFRKEGQNVTLSCEQNLNHDAMYWYRQDPGQGLRLIYYSQIVNDFQKGDIAEGYSVSREKKESFPLTVTSAQKNPTAFYLCASSRGPTYEQYFGPGTRLTVT.

The chain has TRBV11-2 and TRBJ2-7; no firm D call. CDR1 is SGHAT, CDR2 FQNNGV, per germline. The CDR3 is made up of 13 amino acids. V gave up 4 bases and J gave up 3 bases, with 10 bases separating them. As DNA, the CDR3 is TGTGCCAGCAGCTATACTACGAACTACGAGCAGTACTTC. Encoded protein: CASSYTTNYEQYF.

The rearrangement joins TRBV5-6 to TRBJ1-2; 9 nucleotides agree with TRBD1. V lost 2 bases, J lost 7 bases, and 6 bases stayed unmatched. The length of the CDR3 is 14 residues. CDR1 and CDR2 (germline): SGHDT, YYEEEE. This chain's CDR3 is CASSFRDRASGYTF. The CDR3 nucleotides are TGTGCCAGCAGCTTCCGGGACAGGGCTTCTGGCTACACCTTC.

This rearrangement joins TRBV20-1 to TRBJ2-7, with D unclear. There are 12 residues in the CDR3. The V gene lost 5 bases and the J gene lost 1 base, with 9 bases spanning the gap. Germline V lookup: CDR1 DFQATT, CDR2 SNEGSKA (reference sequence). CDR3 nucleotide sequence: TGCAGTGCTGCCCCCGGTTCCTACGAGCAGTACTTC. Translated: CSAAPGSYEQYF.

This clonotype has only one observation. The chain has TRBV20-1 and TRBJ1-1, with a possible D match to TRBD1 (6 bases). The CDR3 loop spans 13 amino acids. V dropped 6 bases and J dropped 4 bases, with 15 bases sitting between them. Germline V CDR1 and CDR2: DFQATT, SNEGSKA (reference sequence). CDR3 amino acids: CSAIDRRSTEAFF. For the CDR3, the DNA is TGCAGTGCCATAGACAGGCGCTCCACTGAAGCTTTCTTT.

The chain couples TRBV4-3 to TRBJ1-1; D gene uncertain. The CDR3 spans 14 residues. V lost 1 base to trimming and J lost 2 bases, with 8 bases between them. Germline CDR1 reads LGHNA; CDR2 reads YSLEER. CDR3 sequence (DNA): TGCGCCAGCAGCCAAGTGGCGGGTAACACTGAAGCTTTCTTT. Its translation is CASSQVAGNTEAFF.

This clonotype has just a few counts. The chain couples TRBV29-1 to TRBJ2-1; 9 bases map to TRBD1. The CDR3 is made up of 14 amino acids. J gave up 5 bases and V 3 bases, and 5 bases lay outside the gene matches. Germline assignment: CDR1 SQVTM and CDR2 ANQGSEA. As DNA, the CDR3 is TGCAGCGTTGATAGGACAGGGGACAACAATGAGCAGTTCTTC. Encoded protein: CSVDRTGDNNEQFF.

This chain links TRBV19 with TRBJ2-7; possibly TRBD2 for D (5 bases). Germline V gives CDR1 LNHDA, CDR2 SQIVND (reference sequence). The CDR3 totals 13 residues. The V end was cut by 3 bases, the J end by 6 bases, with 12 bases between. CDR3: CASSMSGQLEQYF. The CDR3 nucleotides read TGTGCCAGTAGTATGAGCGGCCAGCTCGAGCAGTACTTC.

V and J are TRBV6-5 and TRBJ2-1; D remains unclear. CDR1 and CDR2 from the germline V gene are MNHEY and SVGAGI. The CDR3 covers 13 residues. The V end lost 0 bases, the J end lost 4 bases, and 4 bases lay between the germline ends. The CDR3 loop is CASSYSSYNEQFF. The CDR3 DNA reads as TGTGCCAGCAGTTACTCGAGTTACAATGAGCAGTTCTTC.

J is TRBJ1-1 and V is TRBV5-1, with 7 bases aligning to TRBD1. Germline V CDR1 and CDR2: SGHRS, YFSETQ. Trimming took 1 base from V and 1 from J; bases not matched to a gene: 4. This CDR3 spans 15 amino acids. CDR3 amino acids: CASSLPGQKNTEAFF. CDR3 bases: TGCGCCAGCAGCTTGCCGGGACAGAAGAACACTGAAGCTTTCTTT.